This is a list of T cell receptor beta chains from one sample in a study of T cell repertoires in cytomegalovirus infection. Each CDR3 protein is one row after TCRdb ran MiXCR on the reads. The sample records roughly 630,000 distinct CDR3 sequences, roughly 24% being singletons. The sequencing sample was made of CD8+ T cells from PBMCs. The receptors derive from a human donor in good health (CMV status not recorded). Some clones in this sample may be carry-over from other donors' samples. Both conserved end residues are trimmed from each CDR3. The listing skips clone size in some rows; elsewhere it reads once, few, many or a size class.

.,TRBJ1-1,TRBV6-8,ASSYDPGDTEAF
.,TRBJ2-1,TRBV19,ASSIAGLHEQF
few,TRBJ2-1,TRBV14,ASSSLDRGTYNEQF
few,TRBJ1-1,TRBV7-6,TSSSRGEEAF
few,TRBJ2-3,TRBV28,ASSFGDSSTDTQY
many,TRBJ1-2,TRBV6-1,ASSESPGQDYGYT
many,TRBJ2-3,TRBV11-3,ASSSTDSYTQY
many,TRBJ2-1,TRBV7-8,ASSLAPIDEQF
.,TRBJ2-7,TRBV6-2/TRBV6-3,ASSYAGVYEQY
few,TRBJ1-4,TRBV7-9,ASSRWDEKLF
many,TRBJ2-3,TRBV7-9,ASSYGTSGVTDTQY
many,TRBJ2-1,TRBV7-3,ASSLRPDRVIHNEQF
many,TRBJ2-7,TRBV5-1,ASSGDSYEQY
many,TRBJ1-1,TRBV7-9,ASSLALRRVSQNTEAF
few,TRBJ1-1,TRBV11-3,ASSLGQGQRAF
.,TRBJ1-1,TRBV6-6,ASSYSSQREGV
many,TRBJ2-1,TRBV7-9,ASSFGQGATYNEQF
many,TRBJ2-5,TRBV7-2,ASSPDRGRETQY
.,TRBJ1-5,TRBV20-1,SARDFSGGNQPQH
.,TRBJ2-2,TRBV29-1,SVQVAGGPTGELF
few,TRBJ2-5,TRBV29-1,SVAGVAGETQY
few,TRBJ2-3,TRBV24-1,ATSPWDLKGETTSTDTQY
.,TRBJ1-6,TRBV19,ASSMDSFYNSPLH
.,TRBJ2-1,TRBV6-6,ASSPSGGPGANEQF